This section outlines one TCR beta chain sequence together with its context. Its cognate antigen has yet to be identified. One base away there is no much larger clone; base qualities are not given. This entry comes from a study of a mutant IDH1 vaccine in newly diagnosed glioma (dated by TCRdb to the early 2020s). Looking at the study overall: Vaccination began 4-6 weeks after radiotherapy alone, or alongside temozolomide cycles in the chemotherapy-containing groups. Longitudinal TCRB deep sequencing was done for 25 to 30 treated patients, wherever samples were available for exploratory analyses. Peripheral blood was drawn at six visits: V03 (baseline), V05, V07, V10, V12 and V13. The week-35 safety follow-up was designated visit V12, and the week-47 end of study was designated visit V13. Before enrollment, most patients had been given radiochemotherapy with temozolomide as standard therapy, while the rest had received either radiotherapy alone or temozolomide alone. The approximately 29 treated patients were approximately 62% male and around 40% female, with a mean age of around 40 years. What the research found in general, with its limitations: Changes in the top peripheral T cell clonotypes picked up by TCRB sequencing did not appear to be linked to pseudoprogression. Availability determined which PBMC samples were chosen for TCRB deep sequencing. Vaccine-induced immune responses across multiple MHC alleles were detected in around 92% of patients. The authors noted that analyses of patient blood samples could not be reproduced because of sample limitations.

The CDR3 starts with the cysteine, ends with the phenylalanine, and has 14 residues. The CDR3 DNA has 42 bases and is translated from base 1. CDR1 and CDR2 are drawn from the germline V gene: SGHRS, YFSETQ. V is cut by 4 bases and J by 3 bases, and the space between the germline ends is 13 bases. The time point label on this specimen signifies: week 35, safety follow-up. Each vaccine dose, consisting of 300 ug of a 20-mer mutant IDH1 peptide in Montanide, was administered subcutaneously with topical imiquimod. Patients were given eight vaccinations, in weeks 1, 3, 5, 7, 11, 15, 19 and 23, which matched visits V03 through V10. The donors had newly diagnosed IDH1-mutant astrocytomas of WHO grade 3 or 4 that showed loss of nuclear ATRX. The samples were drawn from NOA16, a multicentre, single-arm, open-label phase I trial in Germany that tested a mutant IDH1 peptide vaccine in humans for the first time. Genomic DNA for TCRB sequencing was extracted from EDTA blood using the DNeasy Blood and Tissue Kit.

The method was the immunoSEQ multiplex PCR assay. The hsTCRB Kit was used according to the manufacturer's protocol to amplify rearranged TCR beta chain sequences. Sequencing of TCRB libraries was carried out on an Illumina MiSeq. Per the source publication's procedure: The kit vendor's proprietary platform handled demultiplexing, trimming and gene mapping. The table comes from immuneACCESS by way of TCRdb, which keeps in-frame sequences with V and J called. Part of the clones is missing from these tables; in studies checked, under half for an unresolved V gene and the rest for unknown reasons. The V and J calls and the clone size are those of that table, but D and trimming were determined from the DNA. Recorded for this sample are approximately 47,000 clones; around nine tenths of them occurred a single time. The ten largest account for roughly 5% of the sample.

The chain is assembled from TRBV5-1 and TRBJ1-1; a tentative D call is TRBD1 (6 bases match). Sequencing used PBMCs, obtained from a glioma patient whose treatment included an IDH1 peptide vaccine. The TCR comes from a woman aged 40 to 55 with glioma. The CDR3 loop reads CASSRWGADTEAFF. The DNA is as follows: TGCGCCAGCAGCCGGTGGGGGGCGGACACTGAAGCTTTCTTT. Reference TRBV5-1 and TRBJ1-1 genes cover what lies past the CDR3, so the full variable domain is KAGVTQTPRYLIKTRGQQVTLSCSPISGHRSVSWYQQTPGQGLQFLFEYFSETQRNKGNFPGRFSGRQFSNSRSEMNVSTLELGDSALYLCASSRWGADTEAFFGQGTRLTVV.